The clone carrying this TCR beta chain came up a few times. What it binds is unknown. This specimen belongs to a study of T-cell reconstitution after alpha-beta-depleted transplantation in children. The TCRbeta library was prepared with unique molecular identifiers. TCRdb independently ran MiXCR on the PCR reads; one entry per CDR3 protein. The table shows approximately 220,000 distinct CDR3 sequences, with roughly 18% occurring only once. Germline V lookup: CDR1 MNHEY, CDR2 SMNVEV (reference sequence). V shed 7 bases and J shed 3 bases, with 9 bases lying between them. The CDR3 is 12 amino acids. Study-wide points: Newly generated T cells supplied most T-cell counts and diversity one year post-transplant. Reportedly, alpha-beta T cells present about two months post-transplant originated from several hundred expanded clones of graft origin. Certain patients had high TCRbeta diversity at day 60, and it came from recipient T cells and thymic progenitors that survived.

This sequence was found in a male patient aged 2-10 years who had a stem cell transplant for acute lymphoblastic leukemia, so the T cells may come from the graft donor. Sequences were derived from PBMCs, mostly from graft donor cells, sampled 360 days after TCRalphabeta/CD19-depleted stem cell transplant. The chain carries TRBV27 and TRBJ1-1, with TRBD1 as a possible D gene (5 bases). In nucleotides, the CDR3 is TGTGCCAGCACCGGAGGGGACACTGAAGCTTTCTTT. It specifies CASTGGDTEAFF.